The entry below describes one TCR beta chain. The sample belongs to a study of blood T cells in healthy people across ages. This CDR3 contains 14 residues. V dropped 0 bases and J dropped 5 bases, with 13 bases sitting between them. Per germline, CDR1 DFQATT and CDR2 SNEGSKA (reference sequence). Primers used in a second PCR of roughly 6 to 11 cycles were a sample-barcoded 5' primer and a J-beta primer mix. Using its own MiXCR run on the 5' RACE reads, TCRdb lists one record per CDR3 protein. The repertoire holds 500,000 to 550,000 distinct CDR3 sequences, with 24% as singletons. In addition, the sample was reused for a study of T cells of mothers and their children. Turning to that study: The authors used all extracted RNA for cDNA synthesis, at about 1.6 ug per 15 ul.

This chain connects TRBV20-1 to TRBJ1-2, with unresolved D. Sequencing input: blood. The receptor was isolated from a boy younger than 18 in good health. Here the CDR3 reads CSARDIGSTYGYTF. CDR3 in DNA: TGCAGTGCTAGAGATATCGGGAGTACTTATGGCTACACCTTC.